This T cell receptor (beta chain) was recovered during a study of human T cells and chemical hapten exposure. Study summary: The scalp of each patient received a weekly diphenylcyclopropenone dose for the full approximately 26-week study. A patient group, mainly female, showed alopecia areata, totalis or universalis.

The CDR3 totals 14 residues. V gave up 6 bases and J gave up 3 bases, with 15 bases separating them. Indicated time point: patch test 1, 2 weeks after DPC sensitization. Treatment noted: therapeutic diphenylcyclopropenone sensitization with weekly scalp DPC. TCRdb processed the RACE reads anew with MiXCR; each CDR3 protein has one entry. The sample records 75,000 to 95,000 distinct CDR3 sequences, over 9.5% being singletons. The chain combines TRBV12-3 or TRBV12-4 with TRBJ2-7; a weak D match, TRBD2 (6 bases). The starting material was whole blood, obtained in connection with sensitization to the hapten diphenylcyclopropenone (DPC). The origin of this receptor is a woman in her sixties or seventies with alopecia areata. Some clones in this sample may be carry-over from other donors' samples. CDR3 residues: CASSRPGGIYEQYF. CDR3 DNA sequence: TGTGCCAGCAGCCGTCCCGGGGGAATCTACGAGCAGTACTTC.